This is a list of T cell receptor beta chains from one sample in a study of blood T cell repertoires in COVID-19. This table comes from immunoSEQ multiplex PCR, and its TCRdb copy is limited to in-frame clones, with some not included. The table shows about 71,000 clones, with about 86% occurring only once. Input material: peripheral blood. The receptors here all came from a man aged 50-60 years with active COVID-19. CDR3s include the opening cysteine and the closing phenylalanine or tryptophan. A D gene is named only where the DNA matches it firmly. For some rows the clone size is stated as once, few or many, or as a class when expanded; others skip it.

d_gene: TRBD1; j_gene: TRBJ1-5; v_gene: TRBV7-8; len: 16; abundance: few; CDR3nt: TGTGCCAGCAGCCCAAGGGGAGGACAGGGGAATCAGCCCCAGCATTTT; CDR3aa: CASSPRGGQGNQPQHF
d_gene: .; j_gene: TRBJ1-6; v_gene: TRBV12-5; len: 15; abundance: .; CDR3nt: TGTGCTAGTGGTTTGGTACAAGGGGGTAATTCACCCCTCCACTTT; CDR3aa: CASGLVQGGNSPLHF
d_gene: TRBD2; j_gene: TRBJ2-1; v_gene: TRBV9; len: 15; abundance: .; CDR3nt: TGTGCCAGCAGCGTGGGAGGACTAGGGGCCAATGAGCAGTTCTTC; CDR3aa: CASSVGGLGANEQFF
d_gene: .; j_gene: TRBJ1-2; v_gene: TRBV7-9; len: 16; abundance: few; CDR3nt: TGTGCCAGCAGCTTAAGGGCAGGGTTGGGATACTATGGCTACACCTTC; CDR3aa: CASSLRAGLGYYGYTF
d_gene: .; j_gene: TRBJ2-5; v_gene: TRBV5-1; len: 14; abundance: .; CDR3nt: TGCGCCAGCAGCTTGTACGAGCGGCCAGAGACCCAGTACTTC; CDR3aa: CASSLYERPETQYF
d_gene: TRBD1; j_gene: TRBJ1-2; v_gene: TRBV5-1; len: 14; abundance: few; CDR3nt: TGCGCCAGCAGTCCGGGACAGGGATCTGGTGGCTACACCTTC; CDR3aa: CASSPGQGSGGYTF
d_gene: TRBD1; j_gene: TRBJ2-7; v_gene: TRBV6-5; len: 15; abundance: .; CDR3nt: TGTGCCAGCAGACTACAGACAGGGGGCACCTACGAGCAGTACTTC; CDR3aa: CASRLQTGGTYEQYF
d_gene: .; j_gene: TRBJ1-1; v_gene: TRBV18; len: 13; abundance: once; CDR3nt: TGTGCCAGCTCACCAGATGGAGGAATAAAAGCTTTCTTT; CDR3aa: CASSPDGGIKAFF
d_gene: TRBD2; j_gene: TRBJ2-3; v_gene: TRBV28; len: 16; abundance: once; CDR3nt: TGTGCCAGCTCGTGGGTAGCGGGAGGTTTGATAGATACGCAGTATTTT; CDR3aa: CASSWVAGGLIDTQYF
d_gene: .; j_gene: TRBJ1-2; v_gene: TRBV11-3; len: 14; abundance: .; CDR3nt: TGTGCCAGCAGCTTGGCAGATCGCCACAGCGGCTACACCTTC; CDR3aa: CASSLADRHSGYTF
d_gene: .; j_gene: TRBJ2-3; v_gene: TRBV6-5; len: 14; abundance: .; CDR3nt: TGTGCCAGCAGTTACGCGGGACCCACAGATACGCAGTATTTT; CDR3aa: CASSYAGPTDTQYF
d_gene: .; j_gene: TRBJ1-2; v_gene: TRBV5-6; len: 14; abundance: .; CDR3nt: TGTGCCAGCAGCTTGCGAGGTCTCCACTATGGCTACACCTTC; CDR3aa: CASSLRGLHYGYTF
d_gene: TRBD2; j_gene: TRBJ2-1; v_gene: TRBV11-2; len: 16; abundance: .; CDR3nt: TGTGCCAGCAGCTTGATGCGGACTAGCGGAGATAATGAGCAGTTCTTC; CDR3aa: CASSLMRTSGDNEQFF
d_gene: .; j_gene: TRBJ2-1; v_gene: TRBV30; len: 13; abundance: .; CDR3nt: TGTGCCTGGACCCGTCGCCCGCAGAATGAGCAGTTCTTC; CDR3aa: CAWTRRPQNEQFF
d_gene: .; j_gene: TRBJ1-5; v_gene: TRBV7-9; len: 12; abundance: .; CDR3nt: TGTGCCAGCAGCACAGGCAATCAGCCCCAGCATTTT; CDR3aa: CASSTGNQPQHF
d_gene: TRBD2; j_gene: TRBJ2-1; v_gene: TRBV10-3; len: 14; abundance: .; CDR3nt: TGTGCCATCAGTACTAGCGACACGGACAATGAGCAGTTCTTC; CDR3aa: CAISTSDTDNEQFF
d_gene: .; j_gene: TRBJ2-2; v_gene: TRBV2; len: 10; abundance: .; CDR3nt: TGTGCCGGCTGGTCCGGGGAGCTGTTTTTT; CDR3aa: CAGWSGELFF
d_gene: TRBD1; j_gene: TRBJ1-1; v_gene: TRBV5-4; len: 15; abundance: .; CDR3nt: TGTGCCAGCAGCTTGCCCGGACAGGGTGGCACTGAAGCTTTCTTT; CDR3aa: CASSLPGQGGTEAFF
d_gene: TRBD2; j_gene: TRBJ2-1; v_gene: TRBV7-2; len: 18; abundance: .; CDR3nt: TGTGCCAGCAGCACTAGGACTAGCGGGGGATCCTCATACAATGAGCAGTTCTTC; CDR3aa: CASSTRTSGGSSYNEQFF
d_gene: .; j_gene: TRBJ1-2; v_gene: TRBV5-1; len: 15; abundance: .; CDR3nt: TGCGCCAGCAGCTTGGGGGTACAGGCGGAGCATGGCTACACCTTC; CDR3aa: CASSLGVQAEHGYTF
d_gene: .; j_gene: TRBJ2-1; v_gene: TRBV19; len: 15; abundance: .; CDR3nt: TGTGCCAGTACCCTCGCGGGCAGGATCGACAATGAGCAGTTCTTC; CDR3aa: CASTLAGRIDNEQFF
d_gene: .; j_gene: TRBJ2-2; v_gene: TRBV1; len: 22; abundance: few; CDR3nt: TGCACCAGCAGCCAAGATGTTAAGGGCCGGCTAGCGGGGGAGCAAAACACCGGGGAGCTGTTTTTT; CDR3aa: CTSSQDVKGRLAGEQNTGELFF
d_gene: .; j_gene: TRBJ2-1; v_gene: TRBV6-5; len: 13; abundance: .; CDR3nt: TGTGCCAGCGGCGGTCCCTCCTACAATGAGCAGTTCTTC; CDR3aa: CASGGPSYNEQFF
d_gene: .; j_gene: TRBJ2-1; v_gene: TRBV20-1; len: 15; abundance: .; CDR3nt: TGCAGTGCTAGTTCCGAGGGGGGGACAAACAATGAGCAGTTCTTC; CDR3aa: CSASSEGGTNNEQFF